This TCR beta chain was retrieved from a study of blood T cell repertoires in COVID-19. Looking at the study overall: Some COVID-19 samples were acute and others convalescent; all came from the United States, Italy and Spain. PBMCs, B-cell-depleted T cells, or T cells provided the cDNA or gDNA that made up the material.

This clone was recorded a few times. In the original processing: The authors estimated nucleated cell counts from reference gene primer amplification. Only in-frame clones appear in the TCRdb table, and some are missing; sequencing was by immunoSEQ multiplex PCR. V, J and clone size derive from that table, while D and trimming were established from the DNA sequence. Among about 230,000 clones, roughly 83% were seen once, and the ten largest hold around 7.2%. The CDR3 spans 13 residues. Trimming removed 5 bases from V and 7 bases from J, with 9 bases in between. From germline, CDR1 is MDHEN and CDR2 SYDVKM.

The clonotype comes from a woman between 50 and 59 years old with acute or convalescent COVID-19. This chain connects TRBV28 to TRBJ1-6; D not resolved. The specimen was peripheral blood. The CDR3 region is CASSPSGNSPLHF. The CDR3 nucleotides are TGTGCCAGCAGTCCCAGCGGCAATTCACCCCTCCACTTT.